Listed below are T cell receptor beta chains from one sample, sequenced in a study of T-cell reconstitution after alpha-beta-depleted transplantation in children. TCRdb redid the calling of the PCR reads with MiXCR, one entry per CDR3 protein. The sample consists of about 340,000 distinct CDR3 sequences, about an eighth of them appearing once. Sequences were derived from PBMCs, sampled from the stem cell graft. The source is a human donor who donated a stem cell graft to a child with Fanconi anemia. Both conserved end residues are part of each CDR3. Fields, in order: clone size, V gene, J gene, D gene, CDR3 protein, CDR3 DNA. D genes are given only for firm matches. A clone size is listed for some rows: how often the clone was seen (once, few, many), or a class if it is expanded.

>few|TRBV12-3/TRBV12-4|TRBJ1-2|-
CASRDRRNYGYTF
TGTGCCAGCAGGGACAGACGAAACTATGGCTACACCTTC
>many|TRBV29-1|TRBJ2-1|-
CSVEDYGGRIDEQFF
TGCAGCGTTGAAGATTACGGGGGAAGGATAGATGAGCAGTTCTTC
>-|TRBV2|TRBJ1-1|-
CASTRQERTEAFF
TGTGCCAGCACGCGGCAGGAACGCACTGAAGCTTTCTTT
>few|TRBV27|TRBJ2-5|-
CASSLRGDRWRGPGETQYF
TGTGCCAGCTCTTTAAGGGGGGATAGATGGCGGGGGCCGGGGGAGACCCAGTACTTC
>many|TRBV7-6|TRBJ2-3|-
CASSLFREPQYF
TGTGCCAGCAGCTTATTTAGGGAGCCGCAGTATTTT
>-|TRBV27|TRBJ2-1|-
CASSGSPKDNEQFF
TGTGCCTCCTCCGGGAGCCCAAAAGATAATGAGCAGTTCTTC
>few|TRBV28|TRBJ2-2|-
CASSFWPIRPPNTGELFF
TGTGCCAGCAGTTTTTGGCCGATCCGACCCCCGAACACCGGGGAGCTGTTTTTT
>-|TRBV4-3|TRBJ1-1|-
CASARIGGASGAFF
TGCGCCAGCGCAAGGATTGGAGGGGCGTCTGGAGCTTTCTTT
>-|TRBV7-6|TRBJ2-2|TRBD2
CASSLVRGANTGELFF
TGTGCCAGCAGCTTAGTTCGGGGGGCGAACACCGGGGAGCTGTTTTTT
>-|TRBV6-1|TRBJ2-3|-
CASRARVVGDTQYF
TGTGCCAGCAGAGCCAGGGTTGTGGGAGATACGCAGTATTTT
>-|TRBV7-8|TRBJ1-5|-
CASSPGLNWDVSPSREAQHF
TGTGCCAGCAGCCCGGGGCTCAATTGGGATGTGTCCCCATCCAGGGAAGCCCAGCATTTT
>many|TRBV12-3/TRBV12-4|TRBJ2-3|-
CASSFRADTQYF
TGTGCCAGCAGCTTTCGGGCAGATACGCAGTATTTT
>-|TRBV7-9|TRBJ1-2|-
CASSLGPSTDGYTF
TGTGCCAGCAGCTTAGGCCCGTCGACTGATGGCTACACCTTC